The TCR beta chain under discussion was sequenced for a study of blood T cells in healthy people across ages. Whole-study results and caveats: Compared with aged donors, long-lived donors showed fewer expanded clones, suggesting selection. Measured against age, TCR beta diversity per million T cells decreased in a roughly linear manner.

With a J-beta primer mix and a sample-barcoded 5' primer, a second PCR ran roughly 6 to 12 cycles. A template-switch adaptor that had 12 random nucleotides put a tag on each cDNA molecule. Each CDR3 protein gets one entry after TCRdb re-called the 5' RACE reads with MiXCR. Here the sample spans approximately 1.5 million distinct CDR3 sequences, approximately 32% being singletons. Caucasian, healthy and from Russia, the donors were aged between about 6 and 100. Note on this clonotype: No antigen is known for it.

Trimming took 2 bases from V and 11 from J, leaving 8 bases between them. Germline V gene lookup returns CDR1 SGHAT and CDR2 FQNNGV. CDR3 length: 11 amino acids. The clonotype was recovered from a woman in her 30s in good health. What was sequenced was blood. The V and J genes are TRBV11-2 and TRBJ2-3; D gene ambiguous. The CDR3 region is CASSLNAQQYF. The CDR3, as DNA: TGTGCCAGCAGCTTAAACGCCCAGCAGTATTTT. Based on the CDR3 plus reference TRBV11-2 and TRBJ2-3, the full variable domain is EAGVAQSPRYKIIEKRQSVAFWCNPISGHATLYWYQQILGQGPKLLIQFQNNGVVDDSQLPKDRFSAERLKGVDSTLKIQPAKLEDSAVYLCASSLNAQQYFGPGTRLTVL.